The 23 T cell receptor beta chains reported below all come from one sample, sequenced in a study of cytotoxic CD8 clonotypes in ibrutinib-treated CLL. Clones were sequenced by immunoSEQ multiplex PCR, and TCRdb holds only the in-frame ones, with some missing. The sample lists 200,000 to 250,000 clones, more than 70% occurring once. Sequencing was performed on PBMCs, taken after 12 months of ibrutinib treatment. These receptors were obtained from a human donor with chronic lymphocytic leukemia.

V and J are TRBV7-9 and TRBJ1-1; 7 bases are shared with TRBD1. The CDR3 runs 15 residues. Germline V lookup: CDR1 SEHNR, CDR2 FQNEAQ (reference sequence). With V trimmed by 5 bases and J by 10 bases, 16 bases remained unmatched. CDR3 residues: CASSPRGVGGFGAFF. For the CDR3, the DNA is TGTGCCAGCAGCCCCAGGGGGGTAGGGGGGTTCGGAGCTTTCTTT.

This rearrangement joins TRBV2 to TRBJ2-1, with D hard to call. The CDR3 has 12 amino acids. Germline assignment: CDR1 SNHLY and CDR2 FYNNEI. V was shortened by 8 bases and J by 3 bases, with 8 bases between the two germline ends. CDR3 in amino acids: CASQDIYNEQFF. The CDR3, as DNA: TGTGCCAGCCAAGACATCTACAATGAGCAGTTCTTC.

The chain combines TRBV5-1 with TRBJ2-7; a weak D match, TRBD2 (6 bases). This CDR3 is built from 12 residues. Germline V CDR1 and CDR2: SGHRS, YFSETQ. Trimming shortened V by 7 bases and J by 5 bases, and 13 bases separated the two germline ends. CDR3 nucleotides: TGCGCCAGCGGAGGGGAAGGTGACGAGCAGTACTTC. Translated: CASGGEGDEQYF.

CDR3 DNA: TGTGCCAGCAGTTTGGGCAGCGTGAACACTGAAGCTTTCTTT. It is translated as CASSLGSVNTEAFF. The J gene is TRBJ1-1, the V gene TRBV28; D uncertain. V gave up 3 bases and J gave up 0 bases, with 8 bases separating them. Looked up from germline, CDR1 is MDHEN and CDR2 is SYDVKM. The CDR3 runs 14 residues.

V is TRBV13 and J is TRBJ2-7, with 10 bases matching TRBD1. This CDR3 has 13 residues. The junction had 3 bases not matched to a gene; V was cut back by 4 bases and J by 6 bases. Germline values: CDR1 PRHDT, CDR2 FYEKMQ (reference sequence). The CDR3 nucleotides read TGTGCCAGCAGCTGGGGACAGGGGTTCGAGCAGTACTTC. Translation gives CASSWGQGFEQYF.

A few counts support this clone. The rearrangement uses TRBV7-9 and TRBJ2-5; D unclear. CDR3 length: 13 amino acids. V lost 1 base and J 5 bases, leaving 8 bases between the germline ends. From germline, CDR1 is SEHNR and CDR2 FQNEAQ (reference sequence). Here the CDR3 reads CASSLGYLETQYF. The CDR3 DNA follows: TGTGCCAGCAGCTTAGGGTATCTGGAGACCCAGTACTTC. The entire variable domain, with the rest obtained from reference TRBV7-9 and TRBJ2-5, is as follows: DTGVSQNPRHKITKRGQNVTFRCDPISEHNRLYWYRQTLGQGPEFLTYFQNEAQLEKSRLLSDRFSAERPKGSFSTLEIQRTEQGDSAMYLCASSLGYLETQYFGPGTRLLVL.

This sequence joins TRBV19 and TRBJ2-3; D remains unclear. This CDR3 is built from 13 residues. CDR1 and CDR2 (germline): LNHDA, SQIVND (reference sequence). Trimming stripped 7 bases from V and 6 bases from J, with 14 bases between. CDR3 bases: TGTGCCAGTACCCCCCCAGGAGCGGATACGCAGTATTTT. Translating gives CASTPPGADTQYF. The variable domain in full, with the rest retrieved from reference TRBV19 and TRBJ2-3, is DGGITQSPKYLFRKEGQNVTLSCEQNLNHDAMYWYRQDPGQGLRLIYYSQIVNDFQKGDIAEGYSVSREKKESFPLTVTSAQKNPTAFYLCASTPPGADTQYFGPGTRLTVL.

The genes are TRBV5-1 and TRBJ2-7, with D maybe TRBD2 (5 bases). CDR3 length: 15 residues. Germline V gene data show CDR1 as SGHRS and CDR2 as YFSETQ. Trimming took 1 base from V and 2 from J, leaving 13 bases between them. CDR3 residues: CASSLKLDRTYEQYF. The CDR3, as DNA: TGCGCCAGCAGCTTGAAACTAGACCGAACCTACGAGCAGTACTTC.

The V call is TRBV18, the J call TRBJ2-7; 10 nucleotides align to TRBD1. Germline-derived CDR1 and CDR2 are KGHSH and LQKENI. With 1 base clipped from V and 4 bases from J, the junction kept 4 bases outside the gene matches. CDR3 length: 15 amino acids. This CDR3 is CASSPRDRGLYEQYF. The CDR3 DNA follows: TGTGCCAGCTCACCACGGGACAGGGGATTATACGAGCAGTACTTC.

In its sample, this clone was seen once. This chain connects TRBV18 to TRBJ2-7; TRBD1 matches 9 bases. The CDR3 totals 16 residues. Germline V gene sequence: CDR1 KGHSH, CDR2 LQKENI. With V trimmed by 3 bases and J by 7 bases, 13 bases remained unmatched. The CDR3, as DNA: TGTGCCAGCTCACCCCGGACAGGGGACCTTGGAGGGGAGCAGTACTTC. Protein product: CASSPRTGDLGGEQYF.

J is TRBJ1-1 and V is TRBV29-1, with D tentatively TRBD1 (5 bases). Germline values: CDR1 SQVTM, CDR2 ANQGSEA. The germline V and J ends were trimmed by 3 bases and 3 bases, with 17 bases remaining between them. The CDR3 sequence is 15 residues long. CDR3 amino acids: CSVEGELGLDTEAFF. In DNA form, the CDR3 reads TGCAGCGTTGAGGGGGAGCTGGGTTTGGACACTGAAGCTTTCTTT. Filled out from reference TRBV29-1 and TRBJ1-1, the complete variable domain reads SAVISQKPSRDICQRGTSLTIQCQVDSQVTMMFWYRQQPGQSLTLIATANQGSEATYESGFVIDKFPISRPNLTFSTLTVSNMSPEDSSIYLCSVEGELGLDTEAFFGQGTRLTVV.

The V gene is TRBV5-1, the J gene TRBJ2-7; 8 bases line up with TRBD2. The CDR3 totals 13 residues. J was trimmed by 7 bases and V by 4 bases; bases with no gene match: 7. Germline CDR1 and CDR2: SGHRS and YFSETQ. CDR3: CASSTGGPSEQYF. CDR3 bases: TGCGCCAGCAGCACGGGGGGGCCGAGTGAGCAGTACTTC.

The chain carries TRBV10-2 and TRBJ1-1; 11 nucleotides align to TRBD1. The CDR3 runs 14 residues. After removal of 3 bases from V and 4 bases from J, the junction contained 1 base not matched to a gene. The germline V gene has CDR1 WSHSY and CDR2 SAAADI. The CDR3 sequence is CASSEGTGGTEAFF. The CDR3 DNA follows: TGCGCCAGCAGTGAAGGGACAGGGGGCACTGAAGCTTTCTTT.

This chain connects TRBV29-1 to TRBJ1-5, with D possibly TRBD1 on 5 matching bases. V shed 2 bases and J shed 3 bases, with 8 bases lying between them. This CDR3 has 13 residues. CDR1 is SQVTM, CDR2 ANQGSEA, per germline. CDR3 amino acids: CSVELGHNQPQHF. The CDR3 nucleotides read TGCAGCGTTGAATTGGGGCACAATCAGCCCCAGCATTTT.

This chain links TRBV6-6 with TRBJ2-6; no clear D. Germline V gene sequence: CDR1 MNHNY, CDR2 SVGAGI (reference sequence). The CDR3 loop spans 15 amino acids. V was shortened by 6 bases and J by 3 bases, with 12 bases between the two germline ends. The CDR3 is CASSATLGGANVLTF. The CDR3 DNA reads TGTGCCAGCAGCGCGACCCTGGGTGGGGCCAACGTCCTGACTTTC.

The chain has TRBV27 and TRBJ2-1; TRBD2 might be the D (7 bases). The CDR3 is made up of 16 amino acids. Germline lookup yields CDR1 MNHEY and CDR2 SMNVEV (reference sequence). Trimming removed 1 base from V and 9 bases from J, with 19 bases in between. CDR3 sequence reads: CASSLLSGGRGVEQFF. As DNA, the CDR3 is TGTGCCAGCAGTTTATTGTCGGGGGGCCGAGGTGTTGAGCAGTTCTTC.

The chain has TRBV2 and TRBJ2-1, with D perhaps matching TRBD1 (6 bases). The CDR3 has 16 amino acids. V gave up 2 bases and J gave up 1 base, with 12 bases separating them. CDR1 is SNHLY and CDR2 is FYNNEI in the germline V gene. The CDR3 nucleotides are TGTGCCAGCAGTGAATTCAGGGGATCATCCTACAATGAGCAGTTCTTC. This sequence encodes CASSEFRGSSYNEQFF.

The sample holds many counts of this clone. DNA for the CDR3: TGTGCCAGCAGGTCGACAGGGTACGAGCAGTACTTC. This translates into CASRSTGYEQYF. This chain links TRBV6-5 with TRBJ2-7; TRBD1 aligns across 7 bases. Germline V lookup: CDR1 MNHEY, CDR2 SVGAGI. This CDR3 is built from 12 residues. V dropped 6 bases and J dropped 4; count of bases not matched to a gene: 3.

This clone has only one observation. The chain employs TRBV30 and TRBJ1-5; a weak D match, TRBD1 (6 bases). This CDR3 is 16 amino acids long. Germline V gene sequence: CDR1 GTSNPN, CDR2 SVGIG (reference sequence). Trimming cost V 1 base and J 5 bases, with 18 bases left between them. Here the CDR3 DNA reads TGTGCCTGGAGTGAGGGGGGGTTTCGCGTTGATCAGCCCCAGCATTTT. It specifies CAWSEGGFRVDQPQHF. Full variable domain (remainder filled in from reference TRBV30 and TRBJ1-5): SQTIHQWPATLVQPVGSPLSLECTVEGTSNPNLYWYRQAAGRGLQLLFYSVGIGQISSEVPQNLSASRPQDRQFILSSKKLLLSDSGFYLCAWSEGGFRVDQPQHFGDGTRLSIL.

The rearrangement joins TRBV19 to TRBJ2-5, with 7 nucleotides matching TRBD2. After removal of 10 bases from V and 6 bases from J, the junction contained 11 bases not matched to a gene. CDR1 and CDR2 (germline): LNHDA, SQIVND (reference sequence). The length of the CDR3 is 13 residues. The CDR3 sequence: CATSGVAEKTQYF. The CDR3 nucleotides are TGTGCCACCAGCGGGGTAGCGGAGAAGACCCAGTACTTC.

This clone was counted a single time. The chain carries TRBV28 and TRBJ2-1, with D possibly being TRBD2 (5 bases). There are 12 residues in the CDR3. Trimming removed 4 bases from V and 7 bases from J, with 8 bases in between. The germline V gene encodes CDR1 MDHEN and CDR2 SYDVKM. The CDR3 nucleotides are TGTGCCAGCAGTTATAGCGTAAATGAGCAGTTCTTC. Protein: CASSYSVNEQFF.

The CDR3 DNA follows: TGTGCCTGGAGTTCAGGGGGACACAATAATTCACCCCTCCACTTT. Encoded protein: CAWSSGGHNNSPLHF. The chain has TRBV30 and TRBJ1-6, with 7 bases that match TRBD1. The CDR3 length is 15 residues. Germline CDR1 and CDR2: GTSNPN and SVGIG (reference sequence). V dropped 2 bases and J dropped 5; count of bases not matched to a gene: 6.

This clone turned up a few times. This chain connects TRBV2 to TRBJ2-7; no clear D. Germline V gene data show CDR1 as SNHLY and CDR2 as FYNNEI. V dropped 5 bases and J dropped 0 bases, with 8 bases sitting between them. The CDR3 totals 13 residues. CDR3 protein: CASSPTSSYEQYF. The CDR3 DNA reads TGTGCCAGCAGTCCGACAAGCTCCTACGAGCAGTACTTC.